Below, 20 T cell receptor beta chains from the same sample are listed, as sequenced in a study of T cells in Graves' hyperthyroidism and ophthalmopathy. Amplified TCR beta CDR3 regions came from RNA transcripts. Using the HTBI primer set, a first-round RT-PCR was run on the TCR CDR3. MiXCR, applied by TCRdb to the multiplex PCR reads, yields one record per CDR3 protein. The sample lists 380,000 or so distinct CDR3 sequences, about 14% occurring once. The source material was blood. The receptor set was obtained from a man aged 25-45 years with Graves' hyperthyroidism that later progressed to Graves' ophthalmopathy.

J is TRBJ2-4 and V is TRBV7-9; the D gene is possibly TRBD2 (6 bases). Trimming pared 3 bases from V and 9 bases from J, leaving 15 bases between. The CDR3 has 14 residues. Looked up from germline, CDR1 is SEHNR and CDR2 is FQNEAQ (reference sequence). The CDR3 loop reads CASSFEPSAGIQYF. The CDR3 DNA is TGTGCCAGCAGCTTCGAACCGTCAGCGGGCATTCAGTACTTC.

At least ten counts were recorded for this clonotype. The chain combines TRBV24-1 with TRBJ2-1; D is undetermined. CDR1 and CDR2 (germline): KGHDR, SFDVKD. Trimming took off 10 bases at V and 6 bases at J, with 9 bases between the two ends. The CDR3 has 11 residues. This CDR3 reads CATRNGNEQFF. The DNA for the CDR3 is TGTGCCACTCGTAACGGCAATGAGCAGTTCTTC.

V and J are TRBV7-3 and TRBJ1-2; 12 bases align to TRBD1. The CDR3 extends over 18 amino acids. V was clipped by 5 bases and J by 2 bases; unmatched bases: 12. The V gene's germline CDR1 is SGHTA and CDR2 FQGTGA. The CDR3 protein is CASSVNSGTGGWNYGYTF. CDR3 DNA: TGTGCCAGCAGCGTAAACTCCGGGACAGGGGGCTGGAACTATGGCTACACCTTC.

This clonotype was observed at least ten times. This chain uses TRBV20-1 with TRBJ2-7, with D possibly TRBD2 on 6 matching bases. The ends were cut back, 2 bases at V and 4 bases at J, with 15 bases in the middle. This CDR3 contains 14 residues. The germline gives CDR1 DFQATT, CDR2 SNEGSKA (reference sequence). The CDR3: CSARSGTGGYEQYF. The CDR3 nucleotides read TGCAGTGCTAGATCGGGGACTGGCGGGTACGAGCAGTACTTC.

This clonotype was recorded many times. The chain uses TRBV15 and TRBJ2-3, with 15 positions matching TRBD2. V dropped 1 base and J dropped 4; count of bases not matched to a gene: 3. The CDR3 runs to 17 residues. Germline assignment: CDR1 LNHNV and CDR2 YYDKDF (reference sequence). Written as DNA, the CDR3 is TGTGCCACCAGCAGAGGGACTAGCGGGGGGGCTTCAGATACGCAGTATTTT. It yields the protein CATSRGTSGGASDTQYF.

This clonotype was detected ten times or more. The rearrangement joins TRBV12-3 or TRBV12-4 to TRBJ1-1; D call uncertain. The CDR3 is made up of 12 amino acids. The ends were cut back, 5 bases at V and 1 base at J, with 5 bases in the middle. The CDR3 region has the DNA TGTGCCAGCAGTAGTAAGAACACTGAAGCTTTCTTT. Translated: CASSSKNTEAFF.

Ten or more counts support this clonotype. The rearrangement joins TRBV2 to TRBJ1-5; tentative D call: TRBD1 (5 bases). This CDR3 contains 14 residues. The V and J ends lost 5 bases and 1 base respectively, with 9 bases between them. In germline, CDR1 is SNHLY, CDR2 FYNNEI. CDR3 in amino acids: CASSRQLSNQPQHF. In DNA form, the CDR3 reads TGTGCCAGCAGTCGACAGCTAAGCAATCAGCCCCAGCATTTT.

As to this clonotype: A much bigger clone sits one base away, suggesting this may be a read error. This chain connects TRBV12-3 or TRBV12-4 to TRBJ1-2; D unclear. Trimming left V 3 bases short and J 3 bases short, with 5 bases between. The CDR3 length is 12 residues. This CDR3 is CASSFLDYGYTF. The CDR3 DNA sequence: TGTGCCAGCAGTTTTTTGGACTATGGCTACACCTTC.

This clonotype came up many times. The chain employs TRBV6-6 and TRBJ1-1; possible D gene TRBD1, 5 bases. Germline-derived CDR1 and CDR2 are MNHNY and SVGAGI (reference sequence). CDR3 length: 15 amino acids. V lost 0 bases, J lost 6 bases, and 14 bases lay in between. For the CDR3, the DNA is TGTGCCAGCAGTTACTCGGTCGGGGGAACGTCTGAAGCTTTCTTT. Translation: CASSYSVGGTSEAFF.

In this sample, this clonotype turned up many times. The chain has TRBV7-3 and TRBJ1-2, with D perhaps TRBD1 (6 bases). The CDR3 extends over 14 amino acids. Germline V gene sequence: CDR1 SGHTA, CDR2 FQGTGA. V was cut by 2 bases and J by 4 bases, with 11 bases left in between. The CDR3 DNA reads as TGTGCCAGCAGCTTACAACAGGGTCCCTATGGCTACACCTTC. Protein sequence: CASSLQQGPYGYTF.

In this sample, this clonotype turned up many times. The chain is built from TRBV7-4 and TRBJ1-3, with TRBD1 as a possible D gene (6 bases). V was pared by 2 bases and J by 3 bases, with 8 bases between. The CDR3 has 14 residues. Germline CDR1 reads SGHVT; CDR2 reads SQSDAQ. The CDR3 nucleotides read TGTGCCAGCAGCTTATCAGGGGATGGAAACACCATATATTTT. The encoded protein is CASSLSGDGNTIYF.

The rearrangement links TRBV10-3 to TRBJ1-5; D unresolved. V was cut by 0 bases and J by 0 bases, with 3 bases left in between. The V gene's germline CDR1 is ENHRY and CDR2 SYGVKD. The CDR3 is made up of 14 amino acids. Here the CDR3 DNA reads TGTGCCATCAGTGAGTCGGGTAGCAATCAGCCCCAGCATTTT. Encoded protein: CAISESGSNQPQHF.

V and J are TRBV19 and TRBJ1-2, with a tentative D call TRBD1 (6 bases). The V gene lost 10 bases and the J gene lost 4 bases, with 19 bases spanning the gap. The germline V gene encodes CDR1 LNHDA and CDR2 SQIVND (reference sequence). The CDR3 is 14 amino acids. The CDR3 DNA is TGTGCCACCACGCCGGGCACAGGGAGCTATGGCTACACCTTC. As protein: CATTPGTGSYGYTF.

This clonotype was picked up many times. The J gene is TRBJ2-3, the V gene TRBV7-9; no clear D. V lost 4 bases and J 6 bases, leaving 11 bases between the germline ends. Germline V gene lookup returns CDR1 SEHNR and CDR2 FQNEAQ (reference sequence). CDR3 length: 13 amino acids. The chain's CDR3 is CASSSDNGDTQYF. The CDR3 DNA is TGTGCCAGCAGCTCAGATAATGGGGATACGCAGTATTTT.

This clonotype was recorded many times. The chain combines TRBV12-3 or TRBV12-4 with TRBJ1-4; D not certain. V was clipped by 5 bases and J by 5 bases, with 9 bases between them. The CDR3 consists of 13 residues. This CDR3 reads CASSRQENEKLFF. The CDR3 coding sequence is TGTGCCAGCAGTCGACAAGAAAATGAAAAACTGTTTTTT.

In this sample, this clonotype turned up once. The chain employs TRBV7-3 and TRBJ2-1; TRBD2 aligns across 9 bases. The V gene end was trimmed by 5 bases and the J gene end by 5 bases; junction bases not matched to a gene: 7. Germline CDR1 is SGHTA and CDR2 is FQGTGA. The CDR3 length is 15 residues. The CDR3 DNA reads as TGTGCCAGCAGCACCTCGGTAGCGGGGGACAATGAGCAGTTCTTC. Translation gives CASSTSVAGDNEQFF.

The chain links TRBV6-2 or TRBV6-3 to TRBJ1-2; D is unresolved. The ends were cut back, 2 bases at V and 3 bases at J, with 16 bases in the middle. Looked up from germline, CDR1 is MNHEY and CDR2 is SVGEGT. CDR3 length: 16 amino acids. The chain's CDR3 is CASSYHLKTEYYGYTF. CDR3 in DNA: TGTGCCAGCAGTTACCACCTAAAAACAGAGTACTATGGCTACACCTTC.

The V gene is TRBV5-5, the J gene TRBJ2-7; 8 bases fit TRBD1. With 4 bases clipped from V and 5 bases from J, the junction kept 8 bases outside the gene matches. Germline V gene lookup returns CDR1 SGHKS and CDR2 YYEKEE (reference sequence). CDR3 length: 14 amino acids. The CDR3 protein is CASSGLGQGDEQYF. The CDR3 DNA is TGTGCCAGCAGCGGCCTCGGACAGGGCGACGAGCAGTACTTC. The variable domain in full, completed from reference TRBV5-5 and TRBJ2-7, reads DAGVTQSPTHLIKTRGQQVTLRCSPISGHKSVSWYQQVLGQGPQFIFQYYEKEERGRGNFPDRFSARQFPNYSSELNVNALLLGDSALYLCASSGLGQGDEQYFGPGTRLTVT.

The chain links TRBV5-4 to TRBJ1-5, with D possibly matching TRBD1 (5 bases). V shed 4 bases and J shed 4 bases, with 9 bases lying between them. The germline V gene has CDR1 SGHNT and CDR2 YYREEE (reference sequence). This CDR3 contains 13 residues. The CDR3 sequence: CASSRDVNQPQHF. Written as DNA, the CDR3 is TGTGCCAGCAGCCGGGACGTGAATCAGCCCCAGCATTTT.

For this clonotype: Just one base apart from a much larger clone, this may be a read error. The rearrangement links TRBV6-1 to TRBJ1-2; 8 nucleotides line up with TRBD1. Germline V gene lookup returns CDR1 MNHNS and CDR2 SASEGT. This CDR3 is 11 amino acids long. The CDR3 nucleotides read TGTACCAGCGGGACAGGCAATGGCTACACCTTC. It yields the protein CTSGTGNGYTF.